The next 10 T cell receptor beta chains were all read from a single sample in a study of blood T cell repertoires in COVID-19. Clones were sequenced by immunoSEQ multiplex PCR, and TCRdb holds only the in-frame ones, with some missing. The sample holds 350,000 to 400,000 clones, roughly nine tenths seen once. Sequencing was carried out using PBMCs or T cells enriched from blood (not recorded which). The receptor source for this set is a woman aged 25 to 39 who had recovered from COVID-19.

CDR3 bases: TGTGCCAGCAGCCCGGGCAGGACAGAAAATGAAAAACTGTTTTTT. Translation gives CASSPGRTENEKLFF. The chain combines TRBV7-6 with TRBJ1-4; tentative D call: TRBD1 (6 bases). Trimming took off 5 bases at V and 5 bases at J, with 15 bases between the two ends. The CDR3 has 15 amino acids. The germline CDR1 and CDR2 sequences are SGHVS and FNYEAQ.

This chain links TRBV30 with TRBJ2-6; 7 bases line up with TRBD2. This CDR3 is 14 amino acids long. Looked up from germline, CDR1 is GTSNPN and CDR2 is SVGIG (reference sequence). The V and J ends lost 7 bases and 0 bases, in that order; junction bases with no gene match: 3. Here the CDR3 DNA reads TGTGCCTACCTAGCGGCCTCTGGGGCCAACGTCCTGACTTTC. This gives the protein CAYLAASGANVLTF.

Written as DNA, the CDR3 is TGCGCCAGCAGCCCCGGGACAGGATCGTACGAGCAGTACTTC. Translated: CASSPGTGSYEQYF. The chain links TRBV5-1 to TRBJ2-7; 8 bases are a match to TRBD1. The V and J ends lost 4 bases and 4 bases, in that order; junction bases with no gene match: 7. CDR1 is SGHRS, CDR2 YFSETQ, per germline. This CDR3 region has 14 residues. The variable domain in full, with the rest retrieved from reference TRBV5-1 and TRBJ2-7, is KAGVTQTPRYLIKTRGQQVTLSCSPISGHRSVSWYQQTPGQGLQFLFEYFSETQRNKGNFPGRFSGRQFSNSRSEMNVSTLELGDSALYLCASSPGTGSYEQYFGPGTRLTVT.

The chain's CDR3 is CASFYERDRQSNYGYTF. The CDR3 DNA is TGTGCCAGCTTTTACGAGCGGGACAGGCAGTCTAACTATGGCTACACCTTC. The genes are TRBV28 and TRBJ1-2, with TRBD1 matching 8 bases. Germline V gene data show CDR1 as MDHEN and CDR2 as SYDVKM. V lost 8 bases, J lost 0 bases, and 14 bases stayed unmatched. This CDR3 is built from 17 residues.

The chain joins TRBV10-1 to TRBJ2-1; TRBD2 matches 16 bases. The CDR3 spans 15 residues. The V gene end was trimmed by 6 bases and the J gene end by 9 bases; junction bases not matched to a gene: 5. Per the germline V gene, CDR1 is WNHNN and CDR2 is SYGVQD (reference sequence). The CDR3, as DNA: TGCGCCAGCAGCCTGGGACTAGCGGGAGGGTTTGAGCAGTTCTTC. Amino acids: CASSLGLAGGFEQFF.

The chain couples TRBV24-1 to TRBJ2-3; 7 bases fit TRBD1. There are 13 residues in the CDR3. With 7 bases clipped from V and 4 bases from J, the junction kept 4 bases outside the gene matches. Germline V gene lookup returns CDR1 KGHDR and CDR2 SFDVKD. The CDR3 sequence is CATSQGVSDTQYF. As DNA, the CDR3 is TGTGCCACCAGCCAGGGGGTCTCAGATACGCAGTATTTT.

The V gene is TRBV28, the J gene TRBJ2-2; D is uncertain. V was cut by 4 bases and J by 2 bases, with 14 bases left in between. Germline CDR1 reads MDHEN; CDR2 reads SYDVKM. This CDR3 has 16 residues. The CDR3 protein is CASSWYSGSNTGELFF. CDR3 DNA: TGTGCCAGCAGTTGGTACTCCGGTTCAAACACCGGGGAGCTGTTTTTT.

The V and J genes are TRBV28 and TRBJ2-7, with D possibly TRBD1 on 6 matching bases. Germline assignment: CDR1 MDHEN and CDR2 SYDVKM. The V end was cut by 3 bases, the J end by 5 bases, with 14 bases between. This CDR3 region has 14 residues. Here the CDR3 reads CASSFIDRPHEQYF. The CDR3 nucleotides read TGTGCCAGCAGTTTCATAGACAGGCCCCACGAGCAGTACTTC.

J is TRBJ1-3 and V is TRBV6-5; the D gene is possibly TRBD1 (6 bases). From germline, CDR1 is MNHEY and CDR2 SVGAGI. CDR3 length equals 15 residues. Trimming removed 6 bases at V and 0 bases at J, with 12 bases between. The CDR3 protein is CASRPQGPSGNTIYF. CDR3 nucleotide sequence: TGTGCCAGCAGACCACAGGGTCCCTCTGGAAACACCATATATTTT.

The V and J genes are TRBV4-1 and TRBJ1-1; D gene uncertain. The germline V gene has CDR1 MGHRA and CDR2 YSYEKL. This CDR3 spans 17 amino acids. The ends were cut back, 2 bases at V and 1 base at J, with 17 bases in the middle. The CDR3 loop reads CASSQRMGRRGNTEAFF. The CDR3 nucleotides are TGCGCCAGCAGCCAAAGAATGGGCAGGCGGGGGAACACTGAAGCTTTCTTT.